This T cell receptor beta chain was observed in a study of identical twins. The CDR3 covers 15 residues. Unmatched junction bases numbered 6, after V lost 4 bases and J lost 3 bases. The germline V gene encodes CDR1 MNHEY and CDR2 SMNVEV (reference sequence). This clonotype was observed a few times. TCRdb re-called the 5' RACE reads with MiXCR, one entry per CDR3 protein. The repertoire has about 890,000 distinct CDR3 sequences, roughly 12% of them found once; the top ten carry around 1.6%. This same sample was also taken into another study, of yellow fever vaccine responses in identical twins.

The receptor was derived from a woman aged 18 to 35 in good health. This chain links TRBV27 with TRBJ2-1; 7 bases agree with TRBD2. Material: PBMCs. CDR3 nucleotides: TGTGCCAGCAGTTACGGGACTAATAACTACAATGAGCAGTTCTTC. Residues: CASSYGTNNYNEQFF.